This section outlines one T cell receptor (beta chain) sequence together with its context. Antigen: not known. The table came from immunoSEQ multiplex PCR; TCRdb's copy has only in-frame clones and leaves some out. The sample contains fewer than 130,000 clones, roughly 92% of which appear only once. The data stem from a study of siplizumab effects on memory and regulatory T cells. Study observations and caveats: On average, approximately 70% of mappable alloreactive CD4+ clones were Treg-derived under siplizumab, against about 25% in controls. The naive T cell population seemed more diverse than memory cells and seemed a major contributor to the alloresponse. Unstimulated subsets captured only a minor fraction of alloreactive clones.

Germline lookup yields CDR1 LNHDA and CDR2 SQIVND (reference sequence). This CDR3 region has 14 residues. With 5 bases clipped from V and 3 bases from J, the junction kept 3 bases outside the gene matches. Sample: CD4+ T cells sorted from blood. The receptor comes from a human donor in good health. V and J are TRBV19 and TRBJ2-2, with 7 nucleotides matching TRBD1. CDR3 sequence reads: CASSPTGDTGELFF. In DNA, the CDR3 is TGTGCCAGTAGTCCCACAGGGGACACCGGGGAGCTGTTTTTT.